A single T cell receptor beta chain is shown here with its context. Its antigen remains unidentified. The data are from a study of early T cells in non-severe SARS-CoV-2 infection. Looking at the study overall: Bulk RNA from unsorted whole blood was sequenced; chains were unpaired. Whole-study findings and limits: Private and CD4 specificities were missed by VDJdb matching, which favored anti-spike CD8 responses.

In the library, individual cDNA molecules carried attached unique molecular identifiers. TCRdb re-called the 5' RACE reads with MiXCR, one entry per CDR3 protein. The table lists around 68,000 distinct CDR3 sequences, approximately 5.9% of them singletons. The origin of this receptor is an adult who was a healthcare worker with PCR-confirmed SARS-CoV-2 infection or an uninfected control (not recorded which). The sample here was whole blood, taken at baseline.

The CDR3 spells CASSQASGAYEQYF. The CDR3 bases are TGTGCCAGCAGCCAAGCCAGCGGAGCCTACGAGCAGTACTTC. The chain couples TRBV3-1 to TRBJ2-7; D is perhaps TRBD2 (5 bases). V lost 1 base and J 2 bases, leaving 9 bases between the germline ends. Germline CDR1 and CDR2: LGHDT and YNNKEL (reference sequence). This CDR3 spans 14 amino acids.